This T cell receptor beta chain appears in the sequencing data of a study of T-cell memory formation after mild COVID-19. Study as a whole: In these data, TCR clusters were largely donor specific.

CDR1 MNHEY and CDR2 SVGAGI come from the germline V gene. This CDR3 region has 12 residues. V was cut by 5 bases and J by 12 bases, with 11 bases left in between. TCRdb reanalysed the 5' RACE reads using MiXCR and keeps one entry per CDR3 protein. The sample includes under 450,000 distinct CDR3 sequences, roughly 20% seen only once; the top ten take over 20%. The sample taken for sequencing was PBMCs or a T cell subset sorted from them (not recorded which). This clonotype was sampled from a man in his late teens or twenties who had mild COVID-19 (a few samples of this study predate the infection). Cell type and time point are not known. This sequence joins TRBV6-5 and TRBJ1-6; TRBD1 might be the D (5 bases). CDR3 loop: CASSGGAGPLHF. In nucleotides, the CDR3 is TGTGCCAGCAGTGGGGGAGCGGGACCCCTCCACTTT.